This TCR beta chain comes out of a study of blood T cells in healthy people across ages. Next came a second PCR, run for 7 to 11 cycles, which used a sample-barcoded 5' primer along with a J-beta primer mix. MiXCR, run by TCRdb on the 5' RACE reads, gives a single entry per CDR3 protein. The repertoire holds a few hundred thousand distinct CDR3 sequences, with less than 30% as singletons. Ten milliliters was the volume of peripheral blood drawn from each donor. This clonotype was observed a single time. As yet, its antigen is unknown. The study's findings and limits: Investigators viewed diversity estimates from one million T cells as underestimates, the study reported. A roughly linear fall in TCR beta diversity per million T cells was seen with increasing age. A strong correlation was found between TCR beta diversity and the percentage of naive T cells.

The CDR3 runs 16 residues. Looked up from germline, CDR1 is MDHEN and CDR2 is SYDVKM. The chain combines TRBV28 with TRBJ2-5; 9 bases are shared with TRBD1. The J call may not be correct, given that the DNA end is closer to TRBJ2-7. The clonotype was recovered from a woman aged 70 to 79 in good health. Specimen: blood. The CDR3 sequence is CASSLLPGQGPDEQYF. CDR3 in DNA: TGTGCCAGCAGTTTACTCCCGGGACAGGGTCCCGACGAGCAGTACTTC.